The 15 T cell receptor beta chains below all came from one sample that was sequenced in a study of blood T cell repertoires in COVID-19 (dated by TCRdb to 2019 to 2021). Receptors were amplified or captured by the immunoSEQ multiplex PCR assay. TCRdb retrieved this table from immuneACCESS and kept in-frame rearrangements only. Not all clones are present; in checked studies, unresolved V genes account for under half, and no reason is known for the remainder. The sample data list 50,000 to 75,000 clones, and about 76% of these were observed just once. Roughly 47% of the sample belongs to the ten largest clones. The specimen sequenced was peripheral blood. The receptor source for this set is a woman older than 75 with acute or convalescent COVID-19.

V usage is TRBV6-6 and J usage is TRBJ1-5; 11 bases line up with TRBD1. CDR1 and CDR2 (germline): MNHNY, SVGAGI (reference sequence). The CDR3 length is 14 residues. J gave up 6 bases and V 5 bases, and 3 bases lay outside the gene matches. CDR3 residues: CASSGQGASQPQHF. The CDR3, as DNA: TGTGCCAGCAGTGGACAGGGGGCGAGTCAGCCCCAGCATTTT.

This clone has a handful of counts. The chain combines TRBV10-2 with TRBJ2-7, with TRBD2 matching 10 bases. Germline V gene data show CDR1 as WSHSY and CDR2 as SAAADI. The CDR3 runs 14 residues. Germline trimming cut 7 bases from V and 0 bases from J; bases unmatched to any gene: 3. CDR3 sequence reads: CASIGLADSYEQYF. The CDR3 bases are TGCGCCAGCATCGGACTAGCGGACTCCTACGAGCAGTACTTC.

The rearrangement links TRBV7-2 to TRBJ2-3; TRBD2 agrees at 12 bases. V was pared by 1 base and J by 5 bases, with 7 bases of the junction left unmatched. Looked up from germline, CDR1 is SGHTA and CDR2 is FQGNSA. CDR3 length: 17 residues. The CDR3 sequence is CASSLGPLAGGQDTQYF. CDR3 coding DNA: TGTGCCAGCAGCTTAGGCCCCCTAGCGGGAGGGCAAGATACGCAGTATTTT.

The chain uses TRBV5-6 and TRBJ2-2; the D gene is possibly TRBD1 (5 bases). V shed 2 bases and J shed 2 bases, with 10 bases lying between them. This CDR3 has 15 residues. Germline-derived CDR1 and CDR2 are SGHDT and YYEEEE. The CDR3 region has the DNA TGTGCCAGCAGCTTAGGACAAATCAACACCGGGGAGCTGTTTTTT. It encodes CASSLGQINTGELFF.

The chain's CDR3 is CASSVAQGRAFF. The CDR3 DNA is TGTGCCAGCAGCGTAGCCCAGGGGCGAGCTTTCTTT. This chain connects TRBV9 to TRBJ1-1; perhaps TRBD1 as D (6 bases). The CDR3 runs 12 residues. V lost 0 bases, J lost 10 bases, and 10 bases lay in between. Germline CDR1 is SGDLS and CDR2 is YYNGEE.

The chain has TRBV2 and TRBJ1-4; D perhaps matches TRBD1 (6 bases). This CDR3 is built from 16 residues. Germline CDR1 is SNHLY and CDR2 is FYNNEI. Trimming pared 6 bases from V and 3 bases from J, leaving 17 bases between. DNA of the CDR3: TGTGCCAGCAGCCTCCCGGGCGGGGGCTCTAATGAAAAACTGTTTTTT. Translated: CASSLPGGGSNEKLFF.

This chain links TRBV19 with TRBJ2-7; possible D gene TRBD1, 6 bases. CDR1 and CDR2 from the germline V gene are LNHDA and SQIVND (reference sequence). The CDR3 loop spans 14 amino acids. V was shortened by 1 base and J by 3 bases, with 10 bases between the two germline ends. CDR3 bases: TGTGCCAGTAGTATAGCGGGACACCTCTACGAGCAGTACTTC. It codes for CASSIAGHLYEQYF.

This chain joins TRBV28 and TRBJ1-4; no clear D gene. This CDR3 is 13 amino acids long. Germline V gives CDR1 MDHEN, CDR2 SYDVKM. V shed 5 bases and J shed 3 bases, with 7 bases lying between them. CDR3 in DNA: TGTGCCAGCAGTCCCGTTTCTAATGAAAAACTGTTTTTT. This gives the protein CASSPVSNEKLFF.

This chain joins TRBV19 and TRBJ1-1; D gene uncertain. Trimming stripped 1 base from V and 5 bases from J, with 14 bases between. The CDR3 extends over 15 amino acids. CDR1 LNHDA and CDR2 SQIVND come from the germline V gene (reference sequence). The CDR3 DNA is TGTGCCAGTAGTATAGGAAGGCGGGCTAAGACTGAAGCTTTCTTT. Amino acid sequence: CASSIGRRAKTEAFF. The full variable domain, rest sourced from reference TRBV19 and TRBJ1-1, is DGGITQSPKYLFRKEGQNVTLSCEQNLNHDAMYWYRQDPGQGLRLIYYSQIVNDFQKGDIAEGYSVSREKKESFPLTVTSAQKNPTAFYLCASSIGRRAKTEAFFGQGTRLTVV.

This clone was observed at least ten times. The gene calls are TRBV18 and TRBJ2-5; 8 positions match TRBD2. Germline CDR1 is KGHSH and CDR2 is LQKENI. This CDR3 comprises 15 residues. J gave up 4 bases and V 2 bases, and 6 bases lay outside the gene matches. This CDR3 reads CASSPKSGSRETQYF. The DNA for the CDR3 is TGTGCCAGCTCACCAAAGAGCGGGAGCAGAGAGACCCAGTACTTC.

The chain uses TRBV10-3 and TRBJ2-7; 8 bases agree with TRBD1. The germline gives CDR1 ENHRY, CDR2 SYGVKD. The CDR3 runs to 13 residues. The J segment lost 5 bases and the V segment lost 7 bases, leaving 7 bases of the junction unmatched. The CDR3 loop is CAIKRTGHHEQYF. CDR3 DNA sequence: TGTGCCATCAAGAGGACAGGGCACCACGAGCAGTACTTC.

The rearrangement joins TRBV28 to TRBJ2-6; 11 nucleotides match TRBD1. This CDR3 is built from 14 residues. V shed 5 bases and J 17 bases; nucleotides not matched to a gene: 11. The germline CDR1 and CDR2 sequences are MDHEN and SYDVKM. CDR3 coding DNA: TGTGCCAGCAGTCGGGGACAGGGGGGCCCTCCCTTGACTTTC. Residues: CASSRGQGGPPLTF.

Worth noting for this clone: This CDR3 is also generated by other DNA sequences in the sample. J is TRBJ1-2 and V is TRBV5-1; 7 nucleotides match TRBD1. V was clipped by 0 bases and J by 4 bases; unmatched bases: 3. Looked up from germline, CDR1 is SGHRS and CDR2 is YFSETQ. The CDR3 is 14 amino acids. CDR3: CASSLGQGGYGYTF. CDR3 bases: TGCGCCAGCAGCTTGGGACAGGGCGGCTATGGCTACACCTTC.

V gene TRBV15 combines with J gene TRBJ1-3; D is uncertain. The CDR3 covers 13 residues. Trimming took 0 bases from V and 4 from J, leaving 4 bases between them. CDR1 is LNHNV, CDR2 YYDKDF, per germline (reference sequence). Here the CDR3 reads CATSRDQGNTIYF. The DNA for the CDR3 is TGTGCCACCAGCAGAGATCAAGGAAACACCATATATTTT.

The chain carries TRBV7-2 and TRBJ1-2, with D possibly being TRBD1 (5 bases). V shed 0 bases and J shed 2 bases, with 10 bases lying between them. Germline CDR1 reads SGHTA; CDR2 reads FQGNSA. There are 15 residues in the CDR3. This CDR3 reads CASSLATGPNYGYTF. The CDR3, as DNA: TGTGCCAGCAGCTTAGCTACAGGACCAAACTATGGCTACACCTTC.